This T cell receptor beta chain was found in a study of T-cell reconstitution after alpha-beta-depleted transplantation in children. This clonotype was counted once. Its specificity is not known. The CDR3 is 13 amino acids. Trimming removed 4 bases from V and 6 bases from J, with 10 bases in between. Germline CDR1 SGHDN, CDR2 FVKESK. Unique molecular identifiers were incorporated into the prepared TCRbeta library. TCRdb re-derived calls from the PCR reads in MiXCR, one entry per CDR3 protein. The sample yields 200,000 to 250,000 distinct CDR3 sequences, roughly 26% seen once. Points from the study as a whole: In patients about two months after transplant, alpha-beta T cells reportedly arose from several hundred expanded graft clones. The high TCRbeta diversity at day 60 in some patients came from surviving recipient T cells and thymic progenitors. Counts and diversity of T cells one year after transplant came mostly from newly produced T cells.

The gene calls are TRBV14 and TRBJ2-1; a weak D match, TRBD1 (5 bases). The sequence derives from a girl aged 2 to 10 with Fanconi anemia, due to receive a stem cell transplant. The specimen was PBMCs, collected before TCRalphabeta/CD19-depleted stem cell transplant. CDR3 region: CASSPLDSNEQFF. The DNA for the CDR3 is TGTGCCAGCAGCCCCCTTGACAGCAATGAGCAGTTCTTC.